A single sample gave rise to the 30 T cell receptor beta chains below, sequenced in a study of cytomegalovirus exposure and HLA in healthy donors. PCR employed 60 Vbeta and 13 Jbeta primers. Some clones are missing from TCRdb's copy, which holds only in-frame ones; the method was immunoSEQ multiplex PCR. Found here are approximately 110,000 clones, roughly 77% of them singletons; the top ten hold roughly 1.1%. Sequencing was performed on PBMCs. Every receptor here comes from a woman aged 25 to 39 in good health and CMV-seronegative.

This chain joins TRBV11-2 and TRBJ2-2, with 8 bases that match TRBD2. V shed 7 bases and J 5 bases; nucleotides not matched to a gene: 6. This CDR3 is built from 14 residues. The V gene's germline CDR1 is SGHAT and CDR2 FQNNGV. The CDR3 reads CASTLIAGTGELFF. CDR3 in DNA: TGTGCCAGCACCCTAATAGCGGGAACCGGGGAGCTGTTTTTT.

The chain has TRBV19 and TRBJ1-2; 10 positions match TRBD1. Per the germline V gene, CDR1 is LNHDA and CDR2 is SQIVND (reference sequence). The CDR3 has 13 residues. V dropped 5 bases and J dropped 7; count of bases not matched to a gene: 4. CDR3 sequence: CASSPGQGSGYTF. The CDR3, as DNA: TGTGCCAGTAGTCCGGGACAGGGGTCTGGCTACACCTTC.

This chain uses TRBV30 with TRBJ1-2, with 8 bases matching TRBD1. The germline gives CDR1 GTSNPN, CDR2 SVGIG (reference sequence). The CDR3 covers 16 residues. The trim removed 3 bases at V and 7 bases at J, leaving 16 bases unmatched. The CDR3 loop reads CAWRLFGGAGGSGYTF. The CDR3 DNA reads TGTGCCTGGAGGCTCTTCGGCGGGGCAGGGGGCAGTGGCTACACCTTC.

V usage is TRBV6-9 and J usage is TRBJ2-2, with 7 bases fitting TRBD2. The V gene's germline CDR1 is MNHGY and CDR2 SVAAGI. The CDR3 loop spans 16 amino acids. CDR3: CATHGGGTPNTGELFF. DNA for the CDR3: TGTGCGACGCATGGGGGGGGAACACCGAACACCGGGGAGCTGTTTTTT.

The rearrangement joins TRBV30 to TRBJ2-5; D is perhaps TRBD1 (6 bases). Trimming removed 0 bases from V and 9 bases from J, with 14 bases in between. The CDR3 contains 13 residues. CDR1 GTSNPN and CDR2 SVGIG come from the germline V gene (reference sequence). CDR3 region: CAWSVGGVWAQYF. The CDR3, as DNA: TGTGCCTGGAGTGTAGGGGGAGTCTGGGCCCAGTACTTC.

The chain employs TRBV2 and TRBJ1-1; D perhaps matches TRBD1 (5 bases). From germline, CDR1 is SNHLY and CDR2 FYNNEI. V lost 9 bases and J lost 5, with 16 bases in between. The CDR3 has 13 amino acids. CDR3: CASSRGGVTEAFF. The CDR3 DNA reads TGTGCCAGTTCGAGGGGCGGGGTGACTGAAGCTTTCTTT.

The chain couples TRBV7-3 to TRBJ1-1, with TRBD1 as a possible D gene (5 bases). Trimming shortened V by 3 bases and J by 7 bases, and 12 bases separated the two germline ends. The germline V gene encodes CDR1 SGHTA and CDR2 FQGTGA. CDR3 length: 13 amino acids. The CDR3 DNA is TGTGCCAGCAGCTTCCAGGGTTTGGGTGAAGCTTTCTTT. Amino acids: CASSFQGLGEAFF.

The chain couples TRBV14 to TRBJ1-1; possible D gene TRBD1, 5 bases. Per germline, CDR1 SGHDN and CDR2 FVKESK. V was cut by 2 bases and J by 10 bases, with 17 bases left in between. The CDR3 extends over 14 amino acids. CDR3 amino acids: CASSQHHGTPRAFF. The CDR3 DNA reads TGTGCCAGCAGCCAACACCACGGGACTCCCCGAGCTTTCTTT.

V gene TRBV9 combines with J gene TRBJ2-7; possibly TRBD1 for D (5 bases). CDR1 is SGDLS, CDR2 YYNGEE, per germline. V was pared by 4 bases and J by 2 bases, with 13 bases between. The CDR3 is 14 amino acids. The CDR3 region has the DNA TGTGCCAGCAGCCCCAGACAGTTACCCTACGAGCAGTACTTC. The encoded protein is CASSPRQLPYEQYF.

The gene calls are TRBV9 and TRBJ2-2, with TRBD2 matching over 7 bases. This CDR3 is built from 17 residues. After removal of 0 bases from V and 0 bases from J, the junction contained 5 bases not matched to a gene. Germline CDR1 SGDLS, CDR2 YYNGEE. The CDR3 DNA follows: TGTGCCAGCAGCGTAGCTTCGGGACTATCGAACACCGGGGAGCTGTTTTTT. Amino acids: CASSVASGLSNTGELFF.

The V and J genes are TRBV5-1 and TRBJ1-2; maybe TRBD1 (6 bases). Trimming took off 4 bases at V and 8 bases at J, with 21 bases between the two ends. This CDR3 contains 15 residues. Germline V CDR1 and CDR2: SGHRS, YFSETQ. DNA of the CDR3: TGCGCCAGCAGCCTGATGTACAGGGAATCAGGAGGCTACACCTTC. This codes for CASSLMYRESGGYTF.

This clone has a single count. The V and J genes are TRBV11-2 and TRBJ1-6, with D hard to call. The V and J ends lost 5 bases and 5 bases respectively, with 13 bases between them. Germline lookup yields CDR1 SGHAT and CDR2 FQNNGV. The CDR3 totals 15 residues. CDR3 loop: CASSHGVSNNSPLHF. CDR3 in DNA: TGTGCCAGCAGCCACGGAGTCAGCAATAATTCACCCCTCCACTTT.

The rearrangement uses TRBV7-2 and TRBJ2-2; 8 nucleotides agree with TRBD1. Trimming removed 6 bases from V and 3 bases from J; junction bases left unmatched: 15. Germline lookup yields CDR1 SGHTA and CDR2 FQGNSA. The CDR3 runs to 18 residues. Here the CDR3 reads CASRRGKWTDRDTGELFF. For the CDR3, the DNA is TGTGCCAGCAGGCGAGGGAAGTGGACGGACAGGGACACCGGGGAGCTGTTTTTT.

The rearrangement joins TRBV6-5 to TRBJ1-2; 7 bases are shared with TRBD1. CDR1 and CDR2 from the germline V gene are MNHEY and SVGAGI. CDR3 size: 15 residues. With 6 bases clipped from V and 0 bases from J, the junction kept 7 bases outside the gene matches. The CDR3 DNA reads TGTGCCAGCAGGTCAGCGGACAGGACTAACTATGGCTACACCTTC. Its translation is CASRSADRTNYGYTF.

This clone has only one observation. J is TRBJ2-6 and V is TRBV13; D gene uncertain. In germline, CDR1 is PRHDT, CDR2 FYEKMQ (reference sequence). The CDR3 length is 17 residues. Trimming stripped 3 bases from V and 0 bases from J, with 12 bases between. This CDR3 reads CASSFFPRSSGANVLTF. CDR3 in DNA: TGTGCCAGCAGCTTCTTCCCGAGAAGCTCTGGGGCCAACGTCCTGACTTTC.

CDR3 in amino acids: CASSFNGGGPVYEQYF. CDR3 bases: TGCGCCAGCAGCTTCAATGGCGGAGGACCGGTCTACGAGCAGTACTTC. The chain is built from TRBV5-1 and TRBJ2-7; D might be TRBD2 (5 bases). CDR1 is SGHRS, CDR2 YFSETQ, per germline. There are 16 residues in the CDR3. Deletions cut 2 bases from V and 3 bases from J, with 18 bases between.

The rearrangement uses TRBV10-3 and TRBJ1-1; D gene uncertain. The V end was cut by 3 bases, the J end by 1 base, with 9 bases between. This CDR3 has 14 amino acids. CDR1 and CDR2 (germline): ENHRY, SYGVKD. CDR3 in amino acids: CAISESRSNTEAFF. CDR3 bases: TGTGCCATCAGTGAATCACGGTCGAACACTGAAGCTTTCTTT.

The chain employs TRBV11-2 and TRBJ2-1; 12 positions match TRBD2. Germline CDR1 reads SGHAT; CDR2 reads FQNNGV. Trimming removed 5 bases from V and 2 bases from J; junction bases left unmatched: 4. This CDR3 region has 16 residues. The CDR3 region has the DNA TGTGCCAGCAGCGGGGGGACTAGCGGGCCCTACAATGAGCAGTTCTTC. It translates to CASSGGTSGPYNEQFF.

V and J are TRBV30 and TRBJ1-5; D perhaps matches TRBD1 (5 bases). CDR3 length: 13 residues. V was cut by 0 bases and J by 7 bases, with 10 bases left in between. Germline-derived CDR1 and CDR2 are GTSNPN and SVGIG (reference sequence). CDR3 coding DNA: TGTGCCTGGAGTGTACAGGTGAAACAGCCCCAGCATTTT. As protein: CAWSVQVKQPQHF.

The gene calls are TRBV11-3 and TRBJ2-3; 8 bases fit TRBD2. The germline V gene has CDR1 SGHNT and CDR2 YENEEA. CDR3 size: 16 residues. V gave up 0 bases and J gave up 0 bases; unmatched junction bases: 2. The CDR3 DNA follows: TGTGCCAGCAGCTTAGAAGCGGGAGCTAGCACAGATACGCAGTATTTT. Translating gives CASSLEAGASTDTQYF.

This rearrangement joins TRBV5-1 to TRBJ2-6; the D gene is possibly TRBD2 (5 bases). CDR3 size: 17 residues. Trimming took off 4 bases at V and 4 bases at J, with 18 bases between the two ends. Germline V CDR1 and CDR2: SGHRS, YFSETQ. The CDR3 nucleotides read TGCGCCAGCAGCCCTTTCAGGTTTTCGGGAGGGGCCAACGTCCTGACTTTC. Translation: CASSPFRFSGGANVLTF.

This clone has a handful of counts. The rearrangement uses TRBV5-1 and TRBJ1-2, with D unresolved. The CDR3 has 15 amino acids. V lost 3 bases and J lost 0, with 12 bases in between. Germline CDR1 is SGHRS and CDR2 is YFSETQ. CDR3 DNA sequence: TGCGCCAGCAGCTCTCAGGCATTTGCTAACTATGGCTACACCTTC. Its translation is CASSSQAFANYGYTF. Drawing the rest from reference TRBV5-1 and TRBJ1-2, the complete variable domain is KAGVTQTPRYLIKTRGQQVTLSCSPISGHRSVSWYQQTPGQGLQFLFEYFSETQRNKGNFPGRFSGRQFSNSRSEMNVSTLELGDSALYLCASSSQAFANYGYTFGSGTRLTVV.

For the CDR3, the DNA is TGTGCCAGCAGCAAAGAGGACAGGGGACAGCCCCAGCATTTT. It yields the protein CASSKEDRGQPQHF. V and J are TRBV2 and TRBJ1-5; TRBD1 agrees at 9 bases. CDR3 size: 14 residues. J lost 7 bases, V lost 6 bases, and 7 bases had no gene match. CDR1 is SNHLY and CDR2 is FYNNEI in the germline V gene.

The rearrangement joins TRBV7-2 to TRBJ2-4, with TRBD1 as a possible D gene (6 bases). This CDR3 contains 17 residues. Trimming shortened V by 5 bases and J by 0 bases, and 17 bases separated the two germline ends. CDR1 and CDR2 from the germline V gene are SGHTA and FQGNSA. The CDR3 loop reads CASSDTTTGLAKNIQYF. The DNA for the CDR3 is TGTGCCAGCAGCGACACTACCACAGGGCTAGCCAAAAACATTCAGTACTTC.

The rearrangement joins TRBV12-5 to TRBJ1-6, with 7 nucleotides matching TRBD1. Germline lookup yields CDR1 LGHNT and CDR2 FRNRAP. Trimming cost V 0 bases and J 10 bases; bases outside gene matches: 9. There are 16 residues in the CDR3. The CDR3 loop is CASGLVPGGKRSPLHF. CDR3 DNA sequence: TGTGCTAGTGGTTTGGTGCCAGGGGGTAAGAGGTCACCCCTCCACTTT.

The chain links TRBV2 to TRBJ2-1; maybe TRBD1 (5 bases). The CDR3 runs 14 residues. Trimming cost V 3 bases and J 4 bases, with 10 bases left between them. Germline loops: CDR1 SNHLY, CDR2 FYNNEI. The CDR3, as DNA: TGTGCCAGCAGTGACAGGGATGTTTACAATGAGCAGTTCTTC. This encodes CASSDRDVYNEQFF.

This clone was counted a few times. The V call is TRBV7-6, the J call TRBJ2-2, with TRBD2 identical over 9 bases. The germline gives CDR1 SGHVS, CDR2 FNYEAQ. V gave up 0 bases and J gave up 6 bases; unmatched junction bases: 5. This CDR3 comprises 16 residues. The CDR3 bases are TGTGCCAGCAGCTTAGCGTCGGGACTAGCCTCCGGGGAGCTGTTTTTT. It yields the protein CASSLASGLASGELFF.

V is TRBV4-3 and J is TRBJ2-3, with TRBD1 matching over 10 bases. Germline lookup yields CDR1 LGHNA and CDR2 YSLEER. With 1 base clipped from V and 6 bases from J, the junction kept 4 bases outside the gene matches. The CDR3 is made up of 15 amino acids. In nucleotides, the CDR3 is TGCGCCAGCAGCCAAGGACAGGGGGCATCGGATACGCAGTATTTT. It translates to CASSQGQGASDTQYF.

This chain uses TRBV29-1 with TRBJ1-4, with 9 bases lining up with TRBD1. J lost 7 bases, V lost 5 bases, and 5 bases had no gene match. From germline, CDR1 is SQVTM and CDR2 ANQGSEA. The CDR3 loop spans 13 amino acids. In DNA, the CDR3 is TGCAGCGTTAATAGACAGGGGGGTGAAAAACTGTTTTTT. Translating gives CSVNRQGGEKLFF. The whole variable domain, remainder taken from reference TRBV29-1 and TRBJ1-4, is SAVISQKPSRDICQRGTSLTIQCQVDSQVTMMFWYRQQPGQSLTLIATANQGSEATYESGFVIDKFPISRPNLTFSTLTVSNMSPEDSSIYLCSVNRQGGEKLFFGSGTQLSVL.

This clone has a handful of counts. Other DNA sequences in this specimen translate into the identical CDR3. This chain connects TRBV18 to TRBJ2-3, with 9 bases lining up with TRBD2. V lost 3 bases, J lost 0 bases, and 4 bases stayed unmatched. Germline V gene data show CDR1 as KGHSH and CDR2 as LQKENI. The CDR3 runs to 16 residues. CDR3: CASSPTSGTSTDTQYF. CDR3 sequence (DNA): TGTGCCAGCTCACCGACTAGCGGAACGAGCACAGATACGCAGTATTTT.